This T cell receptor beta chain was captured by sequencing in a study of CD8+CD57+ T cells in acquired aplastic anemia. On the study more broadly: Sorting CD4+ and CD8+ cells gave DNA averaging about 2.9 ug.

This clonotype was observed at least ten times. The antigen remains unidentified. An expansion of CD8+CD57+ cells by flow cytometry had been shown in patients chosen for sequencing. Study-wide points: Patients and controls had CD8+ Simpson's diversity values that were not significantly distinct.

The CDR3 consists of 16 residues. V was pared by 3 bases and J by 1 base, with 14 bases between. The TCR beta profiling, which covered VDJ combination and CDR3 sequence, was carried out using genomic DNA as the template. TCRdb reprocessed the reads with MiXCR, giving one entry per CDR3 protein. The sample yields fewer than 200,000 distinct CDR3 sequences, 48% seen once. The rearrangement uses TRBV12-3 or TRBV12-4 and TRBJ2-3, with D possibly being TRBD2 (6 bases). The clonotype was recovered from a human donor with aplastic anemia. The specimen was sorted CD4+, CD8+, or CD8+CD57+ T cells (not recorded which) from PBMCs. The CDR3 here is CASSLGLGLGTDTQYF. The CDR3, as DNA: TGTGCCAGCAGTTTGGGACTGGGGCTCGGCACAGATACGCAGTATTTT.